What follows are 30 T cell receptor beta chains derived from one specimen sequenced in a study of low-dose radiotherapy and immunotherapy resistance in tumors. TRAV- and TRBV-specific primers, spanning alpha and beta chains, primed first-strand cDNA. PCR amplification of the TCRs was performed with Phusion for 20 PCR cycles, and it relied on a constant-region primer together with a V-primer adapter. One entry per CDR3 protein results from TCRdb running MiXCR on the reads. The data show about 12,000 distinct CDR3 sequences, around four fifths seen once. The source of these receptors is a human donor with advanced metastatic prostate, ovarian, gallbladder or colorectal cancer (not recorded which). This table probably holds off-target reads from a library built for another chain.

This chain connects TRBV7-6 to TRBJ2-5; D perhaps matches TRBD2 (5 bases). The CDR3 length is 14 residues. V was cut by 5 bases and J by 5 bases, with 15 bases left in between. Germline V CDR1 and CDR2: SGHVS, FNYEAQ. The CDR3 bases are TGTGCCAGCAGCCCCGGACTCACCGCGGAGACCCAGTACTTC. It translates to CASSPGLTAETQYF.

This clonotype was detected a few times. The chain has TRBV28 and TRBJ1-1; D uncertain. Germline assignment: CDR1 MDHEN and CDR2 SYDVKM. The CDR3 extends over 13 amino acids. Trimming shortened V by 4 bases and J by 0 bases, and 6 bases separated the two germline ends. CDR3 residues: CASSSSMNTEAFF. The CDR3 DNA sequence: TGTGCCAGCAGTTCAAGCATGAACACTGAAGCTTTCTTT.

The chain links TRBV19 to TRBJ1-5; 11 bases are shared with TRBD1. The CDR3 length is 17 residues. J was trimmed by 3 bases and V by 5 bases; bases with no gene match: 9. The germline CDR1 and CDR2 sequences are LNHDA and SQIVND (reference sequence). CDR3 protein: CASSSDRGQWNNQPQHF. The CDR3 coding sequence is TGTGCCAGTAGTTCGGACAGGGGGCAATGGAACAATCAGCCCCAGCATTTT. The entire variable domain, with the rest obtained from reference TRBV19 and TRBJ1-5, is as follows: DGGITQSPKYLFRKEGQNVTLSCEQNLNHDAMYWYRQDPGQGLRLIYYSQIVNDFQKGDIAEGYSVSREKKESFPLTVTSAQKNPTAFYLCASSSDRGQWNNQPQHFGDGTRLSIL.

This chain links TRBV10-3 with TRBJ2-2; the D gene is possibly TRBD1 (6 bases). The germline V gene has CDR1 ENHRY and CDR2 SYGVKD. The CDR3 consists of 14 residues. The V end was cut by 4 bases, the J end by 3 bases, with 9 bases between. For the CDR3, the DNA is TGTGCCATCAGTGTTGGACAGTACACCGGGGAGCTGTTTTTT. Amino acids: CAISVGQYTGELFF.

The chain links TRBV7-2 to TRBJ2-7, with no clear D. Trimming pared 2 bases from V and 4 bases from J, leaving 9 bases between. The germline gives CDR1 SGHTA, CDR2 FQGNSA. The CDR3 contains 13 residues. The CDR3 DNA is TGTGCCAGCAGCTTAAGCTCTGAGTACGAGCAGTACTTC. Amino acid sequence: CASSLSSEYEQYF.

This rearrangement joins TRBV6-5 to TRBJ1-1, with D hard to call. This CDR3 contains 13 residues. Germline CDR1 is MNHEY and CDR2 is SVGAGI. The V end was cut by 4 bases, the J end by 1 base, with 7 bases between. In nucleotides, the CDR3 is TGTGCCAGCAGTTCTCTATCGAACACTGAAGCTTTCTTT. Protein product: CASSSLSNTEAFF.

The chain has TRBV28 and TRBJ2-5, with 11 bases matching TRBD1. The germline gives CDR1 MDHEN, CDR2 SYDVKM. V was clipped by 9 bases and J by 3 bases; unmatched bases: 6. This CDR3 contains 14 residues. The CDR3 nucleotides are TGTGCCAGAAACGAGGGACAGGGGGAAGAGACCCAGTACTTC. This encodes CARNEGQGEETQYF.

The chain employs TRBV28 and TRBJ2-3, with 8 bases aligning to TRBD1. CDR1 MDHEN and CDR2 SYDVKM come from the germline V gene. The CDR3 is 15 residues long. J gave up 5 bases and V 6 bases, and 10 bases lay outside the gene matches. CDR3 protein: CASRPQGAQVDTQYF. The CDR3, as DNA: TGTGCCAGCAGACCTCAGGGGGCTCAAGTAGATACGCAGTATTTT.

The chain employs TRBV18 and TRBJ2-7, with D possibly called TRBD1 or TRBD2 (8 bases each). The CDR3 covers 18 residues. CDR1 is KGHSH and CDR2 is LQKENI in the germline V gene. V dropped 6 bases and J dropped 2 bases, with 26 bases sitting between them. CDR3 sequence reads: CASSRTGPTSGEPYEQYF. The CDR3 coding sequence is TGTGCCAGCTCCAGGACAGGGCCAACTAGCGGAGAACCCTACGAGCAGTACTTC.

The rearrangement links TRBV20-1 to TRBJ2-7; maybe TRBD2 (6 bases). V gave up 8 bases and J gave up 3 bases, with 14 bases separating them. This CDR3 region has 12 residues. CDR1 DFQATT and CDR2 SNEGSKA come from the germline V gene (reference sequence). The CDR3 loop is CSLSKGGYEQYF. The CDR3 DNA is TGCAGTCTCTCGAAGGGAGGCTACGAGCAGTACTTC.

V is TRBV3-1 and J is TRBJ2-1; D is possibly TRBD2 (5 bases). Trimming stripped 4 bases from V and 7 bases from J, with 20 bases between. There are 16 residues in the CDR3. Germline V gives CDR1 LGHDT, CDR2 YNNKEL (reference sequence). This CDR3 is CASSLSGPGSWNEQFF. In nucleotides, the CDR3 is TGTGCCAGCAGCCTAAGCGGCCCGGGATCATGGAATGAGCAGTTCTTC.

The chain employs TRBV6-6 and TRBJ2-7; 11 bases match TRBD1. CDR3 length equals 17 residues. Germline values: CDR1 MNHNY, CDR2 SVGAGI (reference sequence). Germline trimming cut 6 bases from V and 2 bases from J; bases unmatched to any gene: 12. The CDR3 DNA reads TGTGCCAGCAGCCATGGGACGATGGGACAGGGGGCCTACGAGCAGTACTTC. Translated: CASSHGTMGQGAYEQYF.

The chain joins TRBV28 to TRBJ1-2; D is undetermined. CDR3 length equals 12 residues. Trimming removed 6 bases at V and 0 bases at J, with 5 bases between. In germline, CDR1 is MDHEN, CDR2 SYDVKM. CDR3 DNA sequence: TGTGCCAGCAGCACAGCTAACTATGGCTACACCTTC. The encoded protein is CASSTANYGYTF.

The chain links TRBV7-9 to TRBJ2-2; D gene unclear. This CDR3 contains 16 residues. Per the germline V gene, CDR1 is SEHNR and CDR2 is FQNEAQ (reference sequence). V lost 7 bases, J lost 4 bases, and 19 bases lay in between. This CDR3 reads CASIPRGLVSTGELFF. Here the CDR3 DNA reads TGTGCCAGCATTCCAAGAGGTCTAGTCAGCACCGGGGAGCTGTTTTTT.

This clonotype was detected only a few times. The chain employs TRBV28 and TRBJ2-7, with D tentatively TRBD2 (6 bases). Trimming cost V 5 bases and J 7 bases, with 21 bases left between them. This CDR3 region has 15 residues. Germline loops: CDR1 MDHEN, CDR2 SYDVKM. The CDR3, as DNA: TGTGCCAGCAGTGGTCTGGACTACTCGTCGAAAGAGCAGTACTTC. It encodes CASSGLDYSSKEQYF.

For the CDR3, the DNA is TGTGCCAGCACGATGCGGGGAGGGACTAATGAAAAACTGTTTTTT. It is translated as CASTMRGGTNEKLFF. This chain uses TRBV12-3 or TRBV12-4 with TRBJ1-4; D remains unclear. The CDR3 loop spans 15 amino acids. The V gene lost 7 bases and the J gene lost 2 bases, with 14 bases spanning the gap.

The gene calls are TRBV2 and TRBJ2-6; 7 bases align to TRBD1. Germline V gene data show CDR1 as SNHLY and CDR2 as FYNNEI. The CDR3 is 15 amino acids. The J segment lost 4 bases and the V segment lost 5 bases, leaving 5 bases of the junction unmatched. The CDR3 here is CASSRQGDGANVLTF. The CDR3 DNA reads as TGTGCCAGCAGTAGACAGGGTGACGGGGCCAACGTCCTGACTTTC.

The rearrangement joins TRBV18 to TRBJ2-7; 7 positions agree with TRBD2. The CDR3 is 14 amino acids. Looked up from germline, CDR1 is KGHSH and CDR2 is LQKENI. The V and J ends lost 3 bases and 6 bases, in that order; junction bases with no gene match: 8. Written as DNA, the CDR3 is TGTGCCAGCTCACCGTCGGCGACTAGCCGCGAGCAGTACTTC. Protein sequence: CASSPSATSREQYF.

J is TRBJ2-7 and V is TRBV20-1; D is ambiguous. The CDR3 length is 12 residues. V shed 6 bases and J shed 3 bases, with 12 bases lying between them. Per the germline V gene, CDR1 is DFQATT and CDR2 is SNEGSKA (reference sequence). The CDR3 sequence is CSADTESYEQYF. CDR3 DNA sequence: TGCAGTGCCGACACCGAGAGCTACGAGCAGTACTTC.

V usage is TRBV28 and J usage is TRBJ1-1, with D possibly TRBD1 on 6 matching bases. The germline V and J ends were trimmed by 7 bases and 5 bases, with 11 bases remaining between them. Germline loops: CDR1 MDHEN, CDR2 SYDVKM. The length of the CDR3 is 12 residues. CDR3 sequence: CASNQGWTEAFF. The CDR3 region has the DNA TGTGCCAGCAATCAGGGGTGGACTGAAGCTTTCTTT.

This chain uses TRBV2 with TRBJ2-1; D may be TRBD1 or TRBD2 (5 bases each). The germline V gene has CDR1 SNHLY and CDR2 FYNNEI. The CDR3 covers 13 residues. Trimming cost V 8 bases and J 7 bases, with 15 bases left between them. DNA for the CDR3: TGTGCCAGCGCCTTTGGTTGGGGGAATGAGCAGTTCTTC. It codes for CASAFGWGNEQFF.

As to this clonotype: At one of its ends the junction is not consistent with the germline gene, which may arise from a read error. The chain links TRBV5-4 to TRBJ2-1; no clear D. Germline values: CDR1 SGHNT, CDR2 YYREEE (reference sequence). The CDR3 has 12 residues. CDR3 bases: TGTGCCAGCAGTTTGGACGTGTCGGAGCAGTTCTTC. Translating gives CASSLDVSEQFF.

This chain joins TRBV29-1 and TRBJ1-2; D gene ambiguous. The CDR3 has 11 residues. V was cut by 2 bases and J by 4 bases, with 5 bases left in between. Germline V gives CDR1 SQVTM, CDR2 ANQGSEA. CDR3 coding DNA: TGCAGCGTTGAACTTAGCTATGGCTACACCTTC. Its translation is CSVELSYGYTF. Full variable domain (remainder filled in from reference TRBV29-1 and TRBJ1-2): SAVISQKPSRDICQRGTSLTIQCQVDSQVTMMFWYRQQPGQSLTLIATANQGSEATYESGFVIDKFPISRPNLTFSTLTVSNMSPEDSSIYLCSVELSYGYTFGSGTRLTVV.

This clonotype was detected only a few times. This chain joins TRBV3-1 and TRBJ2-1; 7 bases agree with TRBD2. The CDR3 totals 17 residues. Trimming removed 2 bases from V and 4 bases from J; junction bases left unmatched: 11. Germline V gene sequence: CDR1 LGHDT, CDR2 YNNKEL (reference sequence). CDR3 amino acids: CASSQLSGRVTYNEQFF. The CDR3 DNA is TGTGCCAGCAGCCAATTATCTGGGAGGGTAACGTACAATGAGCAGTTCTTC.

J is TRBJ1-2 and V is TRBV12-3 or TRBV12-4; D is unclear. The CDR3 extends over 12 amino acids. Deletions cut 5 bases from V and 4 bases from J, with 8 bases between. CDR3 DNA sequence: TGTGCCAGCAGTCGGGCCGGCTATGGCTACACCTTC. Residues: CASSRAGYGYTF.

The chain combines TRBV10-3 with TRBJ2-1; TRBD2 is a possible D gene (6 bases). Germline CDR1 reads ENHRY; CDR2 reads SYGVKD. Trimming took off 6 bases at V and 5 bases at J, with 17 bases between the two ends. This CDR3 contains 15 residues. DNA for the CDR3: TGTGCCATCAGGCCTTCAGAGCGGGTAGACAATGAGCAGTTCTTC. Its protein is CAIRPSERVDNEQFF.

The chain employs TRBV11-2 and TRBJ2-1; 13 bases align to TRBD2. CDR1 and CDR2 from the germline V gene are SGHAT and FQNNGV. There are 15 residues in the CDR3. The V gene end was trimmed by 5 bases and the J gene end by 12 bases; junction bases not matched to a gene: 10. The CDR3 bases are TGTGCCAGCAGCCCCGGGGGACTAGCGGGACAAAGGCAGTTCTTC. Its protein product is CASSPGGLAGQRQFF.

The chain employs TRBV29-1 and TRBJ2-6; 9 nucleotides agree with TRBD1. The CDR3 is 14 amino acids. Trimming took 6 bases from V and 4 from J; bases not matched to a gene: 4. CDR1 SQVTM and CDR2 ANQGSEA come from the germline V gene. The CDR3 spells CSVTGGSGANVLTF. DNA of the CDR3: TGCAGCGTAACAGGGGGCTCCGGGGCCAACGTCCTGACTTTC.

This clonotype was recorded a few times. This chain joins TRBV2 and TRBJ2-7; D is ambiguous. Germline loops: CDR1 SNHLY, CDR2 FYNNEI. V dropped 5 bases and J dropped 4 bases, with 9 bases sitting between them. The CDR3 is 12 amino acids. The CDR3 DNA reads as TGTGCCAGCAGTCGGCCCGATTACGAGCAGTACTTC. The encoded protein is CASSRPDYEQYF.

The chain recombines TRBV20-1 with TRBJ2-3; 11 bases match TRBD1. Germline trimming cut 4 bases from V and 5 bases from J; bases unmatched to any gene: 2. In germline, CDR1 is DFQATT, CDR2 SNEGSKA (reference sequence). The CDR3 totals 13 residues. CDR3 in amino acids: CSAKGTGGDTQYF. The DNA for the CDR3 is TGCAGTGCTAAAGGGACAGGGGGAGATACGCAGTATTTT.